This is a list of T cell receptor beta chains from one sample in a study of blood T cell repertoires in COVID-19. Using immunoSEQ multiplex PCR, the repertoire was profiled, and TCRdb retains in-frame clones only, with some absent. The sample lists 3,500 or so clones, approximately 80% occurring once. Source material: peripheral blood. Source of these receptors: a human donor in a cohort sampled during active COVID-19. CDR3s include the opening cysteine and the closing phenylalanine or tryptophan. The D gene is left open where the match is weak. Only some rows state a clone size, as once, few, many or a class for expanded clones.

CDR3 protein	CDR3 DNA	D gene	V gene	J gene	clone size
CASSPWTGGQETQYF	TGTGCTAGCAGCCCATGGACAGGGGGCCAAGAGACCCAGTACTTC	TRBD1	TRBV7-7	TRBJ2-5	.
CAWSMTVLREKLFF	TGTGCCTGGAGTATGACAGTCTTACGGGAAAAACTGTTTTTT	.	TRBV30	TRBJ1-4	.
CASSYKGALGQETQYF	TGTGCCAGCAGTTACAAGGGGGCCCTGGGCCAAGAGACCCAGTACTTC	TRBD1	TRBV6-2/TRBV6-3	TRBJ2-5	.
CASSQPGGGAYSYEQYF	TGCGCCAGCAGCCAACCTGGAGGAGGGGCCTACTCCTACGAGCAGTACTTC	.	TRBV5-1	TRBJ2-7	.
CASSLGGTVTQAFF	TGCGCCAGCAGCTTGGGCGGGACAGTTACTCAAGCTTTCTTT	TRBD1	TRBV5-1	TRBJ1-1	.
CASSPAGLAGGISYEQYF	TGTGCCAGCAGTCCCGCCGGGCTAGCGGGGGGGATCTCCTACGAGCAGTACTTC	.	TRBV21-1	TRBJ2-7	.
CASSPQGQGGNGELFF	TGTGCCAGCTCACCACAAGGACAGGGGGGCAACGGGGAGCTGTTTTTT	TRBD1	TRBV18	TRBJ2-2	.
CASSLGLAVYNEQFF	TGTGCCAGCAGTTTAGGGCTAGCGGTTTACAATGAGCAGTTCTTC	TRBD2	TRBV27	TRBJ2-1	.
CASSLAPQPNTEAFF	TGTGCCAGCAGCTTAGCGCCACAGCCGAACACTGAAGCTTTCTTT	.	TRBV7-2	TRBJ1-1	large
CASSVAGTGTGYGYTF	TGTGCCAGCAGCGTAGCAGGCACCGGGACAGGGTATGGCTACACCTTC	TRBD1	TRBV9	TRBJ1-2	.
CATSRGGRGGSNEQFF	TGTGCCACCAGCAGAGGCGGACGGGGGGGCTCCAATGAGCAGTTCTTC	TRBD2	TRBV15	TRBJ2-1	.
CAWGAPQPQHF	TGTGCCTGGGGGGCTCCCCAGCCCCAGCATTTT	.	TRBV30	TRBJ1-5	few
CSGSAEETQYF	TGCAGTGGAAGCGCGGAAGAGACCCAGTACTTC	.	TRBV20-1	TRBJ2-5	once
CASSMDRRGTYSGLLDGYTF	TGTGCCAGTAGTATGGATCGTAGGGGGACATATTCGGGTTTATTGGATGGCTACACCTTC	.	TRBV19	TRBJ1-2	.
CASSTGGPADTQYF	TGCGCCAGCAGCACTGGGGGCCCGGCGGATACGCAGTATTTT	.	TRBV5-1	TRBJ2-3	.
CASSYSIFQATGSRVYYGYTF	TGTGCCAGCAGTTACTCGATTTTCCAGGCGACAGGCTCGAGAGTTTACTATGGCTACACCTTC	.	TRBV6-2/TRBV6-3	TRBJ1-2	.
CASSLVVADTQYF	TGTGCCAGCAGTTTGGTAGTAGCAGATACGCAGTATTTT	.	TRBV27	TRBJ2-3	.
CASSPGVYGYTF	TGTGCCAGCAGCCCCGGGGTCTATGGCTACACCTTC	.	TRBV6-5	TRBJ1-2	.
CASSLPAGAKDEQYF	TGTGCCAGCAGCTTACCTGCGGGGGCGAAGGACGAGCAGTACTTC	.	TRBV13	TRBJ2-7	.
CASSLQARNTEAFF	TGTGCCAGCAGTTTACAGGCGAGGAACACTGAAGCTTTCTTT	.	TRBV27	TRBJ1-1	.
CASSQSAGSYEQYF	TGTGCCAGCAGCCAATCTGCAGGCTCCTACGAGCAGTACTTC	.	TRBV16	TRBJ2-7	.
CASSPWTGPNQETQYF	TGTGCCAGCTCACCATGGACAGGGCCCAATCAAGAGACCCAGTACTTC	TRBD1	TRBV18	TRBJ2-5	few
CASSAGTSGVQETQYF	TGTGCCAGCAGCGCAGGGACTAGCGGGGTTCAAGAGACCCAGTACTTC	TRBD2	TRBV5-4	TRBJ2-5	once
CASSVAPTTEAFF	TGTGCCAGCAGCGTAGCTCCCACTACTGAAGCTTTCTTT	.	TRBV9	TRBJ1-1	.
CSAAGTGGEFF	TGCAGTGCGGCGGGGACCGGGGGGGAGTTCTTC	TRBD2	TRBV20-1	TRBJ2-1	.
CASSFPGQGVYSNQPQHF	TGTGCCAGCAGTTTCCCGGGACAGGGGGTTTATAGCAATCAGCCCCAGCATTTT	TRBD1	TRBV6-2/TRBV6-3	TRBJ1-5	.
CSAEGTGFTEAFF	TGCAGCGCCGAGGGGACAGGGTTCACTGAAGCTTTCTTT	TRBD1	TRBV29-1	TRBJ1-1	.
CASSVLQGTNEQFF	TGTGCCAGCAGCGTTTTACAGGGAACCAATGAGCAGTTCTTC	.	TRBV6-5	TRBJ2-1	.
CASSPGDTGELFF	TGTGCCAGCAGCCCGGGAGACACCGGGGAGCTGTTTTTT	.	TRBV6-2/TRBV6-3	TRBJ2-2	.
CASSPFPIGYTF	TGTGCCAGCTCACCTTTTCCTATTGGCTACACCTTC	.	TRBV18	TRBJ1-2	.
CASSYRTVNTEAFF	TGTGCCAGCAGTTACAGGACTGTGAACACTGAAGCTTTCTTT	.	TRBV6-5	TRBJ1-1	.
CASSYSWREAFF	TGTGCCAGCAGTTACTCGTGGAGAGAAGCTTTCTTT	.	TRBV6-6	TRBJ1-1	.
CASIQRAGGEKLFF	TGTGCCAGTATCCAGAGGGCAGGCGGGGAAAAACTGTTTTTT	.	TRBV19	TRBJ1-4	.
CASSETGQVYGYTF	TGTGCCAGCAGTGAAACCGGACAGGTCTATGGCTACACCTTC	TRBD1	TRBV6-4	TRBJ1-2	medium-sized
CASSYRQGTEAFF	TGTGCCAGCAGCTACAGACAGGGTACTGAAGCTTTCTTT	TRBD1	TRBV7-2	TRBJ1-1	.
CASSLVVAGGVYEQYF	TGTGCCAGCAGCTTAGTGGTAGCGGGGGGGGTCTACGAGCAGTACTTC	TRBD2	TRBV7-6	TRBJ2-7	.
CATTISGGTTDTQYF	TGTGCCACCACCATTAGCGGGGGGACCACAGATACGCAGTATTTT	TRBD2	TRBV15	TRBJ2-3	.
CASSLTRTGRTDRYTF	TGTGCCAGCAGCTTAACCCGGACCGGTAGGACAGACCGCTACACCTTC	.	TRBV5-6	TRBJ1-2	.
CASSRAAGLETQYF	TGTGCCAGCAGCCGAGCCGCGGGGTTGGAGACCCAGTACTTC	.	TRBV5-4	TRBJ2-5	.
CASNPTGGTEAFF	TGTGCCAGTAACCCGACAGGGGGCACTGAAGCTTTCTTT	TRBD1	TRBV6-5	TRBJ1-1	.
CASSDGGRGNSPLHF	TGTGCCAGCAGTGACGGCGGGAGGGGAAATTCACCCCTCCACTTT	.	TRBV6-1	TRBJ1-6	.
CASSPGVGGYTF	TGTGCCAGCAGCCCGGGGGTAGGTGGCTACACCTTC	.	TRBV3-1/TRBV3-2	TRBJ1-2	.
CASSFSLAGDTQYF	TGCGCCAGCAGCTTTAGCCTAGCTGGTGATACGCAGTATTTT	.	TRBV5-1	TRBJ2-3	.
CASSLGQGPGELFF	TGTGCCAGCAGCTTAGGACAGGGGCCCGGGGAGCTGTTTTTT	TRBD1	TRBV7-9	TRBJ2-2	.
CASSKGKGVSPEAFF	TGTGCCAGCAGCAAAGGGAAGGGGGTGTCCCCTGAAGCTTTCTTT	.	TRBV21-1	TRBJ1-1	.
CASSIPSGGGNNEQFF	TGTGCCAGTAGTATCCCCTCTGGCGGGGGGAACAATGAGCAGTTCTTC	TRBD2	TRBV19	TRBJ2-1	.
CASSESQKNYGYTF	TGCGCCAGCAGTGAGTCGCAGAAGAACTATGGCTACACCTTC	.	TRBV10-2	TRBJ1-2	.
CASSHRDSFLSGANVLTF	TGTGCCAGCAGCCACCGGGACTCCTTTCTCTCTGGGGCCAACGTCCTGACTTTC	.	TRBV13	TRBJ2-6	.
CASSPGAGQGTEKLFF	TGTGCCAGCAGCCCCGGCGCGGGACAGGGGACTGAAAAACTGTTTTTT	TRBD1	TRBV13	TRBJ1-4	.
CASSSSPTGRQFF	TGTGCCAGCAGTTCTAGCCCAACCGGGAGGCAGTTCTTC	.	TRBV27	TRBJ2-1	.
CASSPGGEAFF	TGTGCCAGCTCACCGGGAGGTGAAGCTTTCTTT	.	TRBV18	TRBJ1-1	.
CASSPWGEYGYTF	TGTGCCAGCAGTCCGTGGGGGGAGTATGGCTACACCTTC	.	TRBV27	TRBJ1-2	.
CAWSVRQGSGTF	TGTGCCTGGAGTGTACGGCAGGGGTCAGGAACCTTC	.	TRBV30	TRBJ1-2	.
CASSLDRETSPQYF	TGTGCCAGCAGCTTAGACAGAGAAACTAGTCCGCAGTATTTT	.	TRBV7-9	TRBJ2-3	.
CASSLEVGRGIMNTEAFF	TGTGCCAGCAGCTTAGAAGTTGGGAGGGGGATAATGAACACTGAAGCTTTCTTT	.	TRBV7-8	TRBJ1-1	once
CAIRVSEGSSAYEQYF	TGTGCCATCAGGGTATCAGAGGGCAGTTCAGCCTACGAGCAGTACTTC	.	TRBV10-3	TRBJ2-7	.
CASSLDSGPNEKLFF	TGTGCCAGCAGCTTAGACAGTGGCCCTAATGAAAAACTGTTTTTT	.	TRBV7-6	TRBJ1-4	.
CATSSRRGEGGELFF	TGTGCCACCAGCTCGCGTCGCGGGGAGGGCGGGGAGCTGTTTTTT	TRBD2	TRBV15	TRBJ2-2	once
CASRPRVAYGYTF	TGTGCCAGCAGACCCAGGGTTGCCTATGGTTACACCTTC	.	TRBV6-5	TRBJ1-2	.